The 32 T cell receptor beta chains given below trace back to one sample, sequenced in a study of blood T cell repertoires in COVID-19. The method was immunoSEQ multiplex PCR; TCRdb's version includes in-frame clones alone and lacks a portion of them. The sample gives under 95,000 clones, 75% to 95% of which show up once; roughly 4% is in the top ten. Sequencing was done on a sample of peripheral blood. The receptors were gathered from a woman aged 50 to 60 in a cohort sampled during active COVID-19.

The chain combines TRBV5-1 with TRBJ2-5; 9 bases align to TRBD1. CDR1 and CDR2 (germline): SGHRS, YFSETQ. Losses at the gene ends were 0 bases for V and 4 bases for J; bases not matched to a gene: 7. This CDR3 comprises 16 residues. The CDR3 loop reads CASSLGDRAGGETQYF. CDR3 coding DNA: TGCGCCAGCAGCTTGGGGGACAGGGCCGGTGGAGAGACCCAGTACTTC.

The genes are TRBV11-1 and TRBJ1-2; maybe TRBD1 (5 bases). V was cut by 2 bases and J by 8 bases, with 12 bases left in between. The CDR3 runs 13 residues. The germline gives CDR1 SGHAT, CDR2 FQDESV (reference sequence). The CDR3 nucleotides read TGTGCCAGCAGCTTACGGTTGGCAGGGGGCTACACCTTC. This encodes CASSLRLAGGYTF.

V and J are TRBV11-1 and TRBJ1-5, with TRBD1 identical over 7 bases. The junction had 11 bases not matched to a gene; V was cut back by 1 base and J by 8 bases. The CDR3 runs to 16 residues. CDR1 and CDR2 from the germline V gene are SGHAT and FQDESV (reference sequence). The CDR3 bases are TGTGCCAGCAGCTTAGACGGGAGACAGGGTTCGGAGCCCCAGCATTTT. Protein sequence: CASSLDGRQGSEPQHF.

With regard to this clone: It is unclear where the CDR3 begins or ends on the DNA, so no DNA is shown, and the CDR3 is as TCRdb lists it. The V call is TRBV21-1, the J call TRBJ2-7; no DNA check was done on the table's D call, TRBD1. TRBV21-1 is annotated as a pseudogene. The CDR3 has 15 amino acids, counting both end residues. CDR3 loop: CASSKWGTGSHEQYF.

The J gene is TRBJ2-7, the V gene TRBV4-1, with D perhaps matching TRBD1 (5 bases). Germline CDR1 and CDR2: MGHRA and YSYEKL. Trimming stripped 0 bases from V and 3 bases from J, with 15 bases between. This CDR3 has 16 amino acids. CDR3 DNA sequence: TGCGCCAGCAGCCAAGACGTTAGCTGGGGCTACTACGAGCAGTACTTC. It translates to CASSQDVSWGYYEQYF.

V gene TRBV10-3 combines with J gene TRBJ1-5; 8 bases fit TRBD1. V gave up 11 bases and J gave up 5 bases; unmatched junction bases: 8. Germline values: CDR1 ENHRY, CDR2 SYGVKD. This CDR3 spans 13 amino acids. The CDR3 protein is CAVRDRIDQPQHF. The CDR3 bases are TGTGCCGTCCGGGACAGGATTGATCAGCCCCAGCATTTT.

Concerning this clone: This sample includes further DNA sequences coding for the same CDR3. The chain uses TRBV5-4 and TRBJ2-7; TRBD1 is a possible D gene (6 bases). The CDR3 has 14 amino acids. The germline V gene has CDR1 SGHNT and CDR2 YYREEE (reference sequence). Trimming pared 4 bases from V and 4 bases from J, leaving 15 bases between. The CDR3 sequence: CASSPRQDRYEQYF. The CDR3 DNA reads as TGTGCCAGCAGCCCTCGACAGGACCGGTACGAGCAGTACTTC.

The chain recombines TRBV29-1 with TRBJ1-1; D is perhaps TRBD1 (6 bases). Germline values: CDR1 SQVTM, CDR2 ANQGSEA. The CDR3 is 13 residues long. Trimming pared 3 bases from V and 1 base from J, leaving 9 bases between. The CDR3 here is CSVDRGGNTEAFF. CDR3 coding DNA: TGCAGCGTTGATAGGGGGGGGAACACTGAAGCTTTCTTT.

This clone was detected only once. Compared with germline, one end of the junction differs, possibly owing to a read error. This chain joins TRBV3-1 (or the pseudogene TRBV3-2) and TRBJ1-4; 7 bases line up with TRBD1. The germline V gene encodes CDR1 LGHDT and CDR2 YNNKEL (reference sequence). The CDR3 is made up of 14 amino acids. The CDR3 is CASSQVHRGGILSF. In DNA form, the CDR3 reads TGTGCCAGCAGCCAAGTCCACAGGGGAGGCATTCTCTCTTTT.

The gene calls are TRBV24-1 and TRBJ2-1, with 10 bases aligning to TRBD2. Germline assignment: CDR1 KGHDR and CDR2 SFDVKD. This CDR3 region has 15 residues. J gave up 4 bases and V 4 bases, and 3 bases lay outside the gene matches. The CDR3 spells CATSEPLAGYNEQFF. CDR3 nucleotides: TGTGCCACCAGTGAACCACTAGCGGGGTACAATGAGCAGTTCTTC.

This rearrangement joins TRBV18 to TRBJ2-7, with D unclear. V lost 0 bases and J 4 bases, leaving 7 bases between the germline ends. The CDR3 is 13 residues long. Germline loops: CDR1 KGHSH, CDR2 LQKENI. CDR3 sequence: CASSPPMSYEQYF. CDR3 coding DNA: TGTGCCAGCTCACCACCGATGAGTTACGAGCAGTACTTC.

This chain uses TRBV9 with TRBJ2-1; 7 positions match TRBD2. The CDR3 totals 15 residues. V was pared by 2 bases and J by 2 bases, with 4 bases of the junction left unmatched. Germline V gene sequence: CDR1 SGDLS, CDR2 YYNGEE. Here the CDR3 reads CASSVLAATYNEQFF. CDR3 bases: TGTGCCAGCAGCGTCCTAGCGGCGACCTACAATGAGCAGTTCTTC.

This chain uses TRBV28 with TRBJ2-3; D uncertain. The CDR3 contains 12 residues. The V end was cut by 8 bases, the J end by 3 bases, with 9 bases between. The germline gives CDR1 MDHEN, CDR2 SYDVKM. This CDR3 is CASCVRTDTQYF. The CDR3 DNA follows: TGTGCCAGCTGTGTCCGTACAGATACGCAGTATTTT. The entire variable domain, with the rest obtained from reference TRBV28 and TRBJ2-3, is as follows: DVKVTQSSRYLVKRTGEKVFLECVQDMDHENMFWYRQDPGLGLRLIYFSYDVKMKEKGDIPEGYSVSREKKERFSLILESASTNQTSMYLCASCVRTDTQYFGPGTRLTVL.

The rearrangement joins TRBV7-9 to TRBJ2-2, with D perhaps matching TRBD2 (7 bases). There are 17 residues in the CDR3. The ends were cut back, 4 bases at V and 3 bases at J, with 18 bases in the middle. Germline V gene data show CDR1 as SEHNR and CDR2 as FQNEAQ (reference sequence). This chain's CDR3 is CASSSRGGSYDTGELFF. The CDR3, as DNA: TGTGCCAGCAGCTCAAGGGGGGGATCTTACGACACCGGGGAGCTGTTTTTT.

The V gene is TRBV5-1, the J gene TRBJ1-3; D remains unclear. V was cut by 0 bases and J by 0 bases, with 4 bases left in between. CDR3 length: 14 residues. CDR1 SGHRS and CDR2 YFSETQ come from the germline V gene. DNA of the CDR3: TGCGCCAGCAGCTTGGACAGCTCTGGAAACACCATATATTTT. This encodes CASSLDSSGNTIYF.

The V and J genes are TRBV6-5 and TRBJ2-5; 10 nucleotides agree with TRBD1. The CDR3 runs 13 residues. Germline CDR1 is MNHEY and CDR2 is SVGAGI. V shed 8 bases, J shed 10 bases, and the junction held 10 bases outside the gene matches. CDR3 bases: TGTGCCAGCGCCTTAGGGACAGGGGAGGGCCAGTACTTC. Translated: CASALGTGEGQYF.

The chain employs TRBV7-9 and TRBJ2-2; a possible D gene is TRBD1 (7 bases). V was shortened by 5 bases and J by 0 bases, with 16 bases between the two germline ends. The CDR3 sequence is 17 residues long. Germline CDR1 is SEHNR and CDR2 is FQNEAQ (reference sequence). The CDR3 spells CASSQTAGQSNTGELFF. The CDR3 nucleotides read TGTGCCAGCAGCCAGACCGCGGGACAGTCGAACACCGGGGAGCTGTTTTTT.

The chain is built from TRBV7-9 and TRBJ2-1, with D possibly matching TRBD2 (6 bases). The V end was cut by 7 bases, the J end by 0 bases, with 10 bases between. The CDR3 is 14 amino acids. CDR1 SEHNR and CDR2 FQNEAQ come from the germline V gene (reference sequence). CDR3 amino acids: CASTGTYSYNEQFF. The CDR3 DNA sequence: TGTGCCAGCACTGGGACTTACTCCTACAATGAGCAGTTCTTC.

This chain links TRBV29-1 with TRBJ1-5; D gene ambiguous. The V end lost 3 bases, the J end lost 6 bases, and 21 bases lay between the germline ends. The CDR3 loop spans 16 amino acids. CDR1 and CDR2 (germline): SQVTM, ANQGSEA. CDR3 nucleotides: TGCAGCGTTGACCCCGACGGAATGCGGAGGTCTCAGCCCCAGCATTTT. Translated: CSVDPDGMRRSQPQHF.

The chain joins TRBV12-5 to TRBJ2-1, with 10 nucleotides matching TRBD1. After removal of 6 bases from V and 4 bases from J, the junction contained 3 bases not matched to a gene. Germline V lookup: CDR1 LGHNT, CDR2 FRNRAP. The CDR3 covers 14 residues. The CDR3 loop is CASGRGQGYNEQFF. For the CDR3, the DNA is TGTGCTAGTGGCCGGGGACAGGGGTACAATGAGCAGTTCTTC.

The gene calls are TRBV19 and TRBJ1-1; maybe TRBD1 (6 bases). The CDR3 length is 14 residues. V was pared by 7 bases and J by 7 bases, with 19 bases between. The germline gives CDR1 LNHDA, CDR2 SQIVND (reference sequence). CDR3 sequence reads: CASTAGVTTGEAFF. The CDR3 DNA reads as TGTGCCAGTACCGCAGGGGTGACTACTGGTGAAGCTTTCTTT.

V and J are TRBV7-2 and TRBJ2-5, with 9 bases fitting TRBD1. The CDR3 loop spans 13 amino acids. From germline, CDR1 is SGHTA and CDR2 FQGNSA. J gave up 9 bases and V 1 base, and 3 bases lay outside the gene matches. For the CDR3, the DNA is TGTGCCAGCAGCTTAGTGACAGGGGGGCCCCAGTACTTC. As protein: CASSLVTGGPQYF.

V and J are TRBV24-1 and TRBJ2-1, with D maybe TRBD1 (6 bases). CDR1 and CDR2 (germline): KGHDR, SFDVKD. Between the trimmed V and J ends, which lost 9 bases and 5 bases, there was a span of 16 bases. This CDR3 has 14 amino acids. The CDR3 sequence: CATEDSDHHNEQFF. The CDR3 bases are TGTGCCACCGAGGACAGTGACCATCACAATGAGCAGTTCTTC.

The table lists this clone with a few counts. The CDR3 DNA reads as TGTGCCAGCAGTTTAAGGAGTGATTTGAACACTGAAGCTTTCTTT. It encodes CASSLRSDLNTEAFF. The V call is TRBV27, the J call TRBJ1-1, with no clear D. Germline V CDR1 and CDR2: MNHEY, SMNVEV (reference sequence). Trimming stripped 2 bases from V and 0 bases from J, with 10 bases between. The CDR3 length is 15 residues.

The chain carries TRBV28 and TRBJ2-5; the match to TRBD2 covers 13 bases. There are 16 residues in the CDR3. Germline trimming cut 4 bases from V and 4 bases from J; bases unmatched to any gene: 6. Germline CDR1 and CDR2: MDHEN and SYDVKM. The CDR3 DNA follows: TGTGCCAGCAGTTCACGACTAGCGGGGGGTAGAGAGACCCAGTACTTC. Protein product: CASSSRLAGGRETQYF.

The rearrangement joins TRBV7-9 to TRBJ1-3; weak D call: TRBD1 (5 bases). The germline V gene encodes CDR1 SEHNR and CDR2 FQNEAQ (reference sequence). V was cut by 4 bases and J by 4 bases, with 8 bases left in between. The length of the CDR3 is 13 residues. The CDR3 reads CASSSRGGNTIYF. In DNA, the CDR3 is TGTGCCAGCAGCTCCCGGGGGGGAAACACCATATATTTT.

The gene calls are TRBV4-1 and TRBJ2-7; 9 bases are shared with TRBD2. Germline loops: CDR1 MGHRA, CDR2 YSYEKL. V lost 1 base and J lost 1; bases outside the gene matches: 11. This CDR3 contains 18 residues. The CDR3 DNA reads as TGCGCCAGCAGCCAAGTAGGCGGGCTAGCGGGATCTTCCTACGAGCAGTACTTC. This codes for CASSQVGGLAGSSYEQYF.

This sequence joins TRBV30 and TRBJ1-2; 11 bases are shared with TRBD1. Germline V gene sequence: CDR1 GTSNPN, CDR2 SVGIG (reference sequence). This CDR3 comprises 16 residues. Trimming took 3 bases from V and 1 from J; bases not matched to a gene: 7. CDR3 region: CAWRLSGTGGNYGYTF. The CDR3 DNA follows: TGTGCCTGGAGGCTAAGTGGGACAGGGGGTAACTATGGCTACACCTTC.

The V and J genes are TRBV9 and TRBJ2-1; 9 positions match TRBD1. The germline V gene encodes CDR1 SGDLS and CDR2 YYNGEE. With 2 bases clipped from V and 7 bases from J, the junction kept 10 bases outside the gene matches. The CDR3 contains 16 residues. The CDR3 DNA is TGTGCCAGCAGCGTTCGATCGGACAGGGGCGGAAATGAGCAGTTCTTC. Its translation: CASSVRSDRGGNEQFF.

A word on this clone: Other DNA sequences in the sample encode the same CDR3. The rearrangement links TRBV18 to TRBJ1-2, with D possibly TRBD1 on 6 matching bases. Germline V gene lookup returns CDR1 KGHSH and CDR2 LQKENI. The CDR3 runs 15 residues. V gave up 2 bases and J gave up 4 bases, with 14 bases separating them. CDR3 protein: CASSPSTGKTYGYTF. The CDR3 DNA sequence: TGTGCCAGCTCACCATCTACAGGGAAGACCTATGGCTACACCTTC.

The chain is built from TRBV4-2 and TRBJ2-1, with 8 bases aligning to TRBD1. Trimming took 6 bases from V and 9 from J; bases not matched to a gene: 19. CDR3 length: 17 amino acids. Germline assignment: CDR1 LGHNA and CDR2 YNFKEQ. CDR3 DNA: TGTGCCAGCAGTGGACTTTCGACAGGGGACCCCCCTAGTGAGCAGTTCTTC. Protein product: CASSGLSTGDPPSEQFF.

This clone has just one count. The chain joins TRBV5-6 to TRBJ2-1; 9 bases agree with TRBD1. After removal of 3 bases from V and 6 bases from J, the junction contained 4 bases not matched to a gene. This CDR3 has 14 amino acids. Germline loops: CDR1 SGHDT, CDR2 YYEEEE. CDR3 in DNA: TGTGCCAGCAGCTCCGGACAGGGGAGCAATGAGCAGTTCTTC. Encoded protein: CASSSGQGSNEQFF. Complete variable domain (other parts from reference TRBV5-6 and TRBJ2-1): DAGVTQSPTHLIKTRGQQVTLRCSPKSGHDTVSWYQQALGQGPQFIFQYYEEEERQRGNFPDRFSGHQFPNYSSELNVNALLLGDSALYLCASSSGQGSNEQFFGPGTRLTVL.